The sequence of this T cell receptor (beta chain) was determined in a study of cytomegalovirus exposure and HLA in healthy donors. General study points: Available immune exposure information covered CMV serostatus only.

PCR used 60 Vbeta primers and 13 Jbeta primers. Sequenced by immunoSEQ multiplex PCR; TCRdb stores in-frame clones only, minus some. Here the sample spans more than 150,000 clones, roughly four fifths being singletons. A word on this clone: Its antigen is unknown.

This CDR3 is built from 16 residues. The chain links TRBV21-1 to TRBJ2-2; the D call of TRBD1 is as the table states it, not checked on the DNA. TRBV21-1 is noted as a pseudogene. The sequenced sample was PBMCs. This TCR was sampled from a man aged 50 or older in good health and CMV-seronegative. The CDR3: CASRPRGRLKTGELFF. In DNA, the CDR3 is TGTGCCAGCAGACCCAGGGGCCGGCTTAAAACCGGGGAGCTGTTTTTT.